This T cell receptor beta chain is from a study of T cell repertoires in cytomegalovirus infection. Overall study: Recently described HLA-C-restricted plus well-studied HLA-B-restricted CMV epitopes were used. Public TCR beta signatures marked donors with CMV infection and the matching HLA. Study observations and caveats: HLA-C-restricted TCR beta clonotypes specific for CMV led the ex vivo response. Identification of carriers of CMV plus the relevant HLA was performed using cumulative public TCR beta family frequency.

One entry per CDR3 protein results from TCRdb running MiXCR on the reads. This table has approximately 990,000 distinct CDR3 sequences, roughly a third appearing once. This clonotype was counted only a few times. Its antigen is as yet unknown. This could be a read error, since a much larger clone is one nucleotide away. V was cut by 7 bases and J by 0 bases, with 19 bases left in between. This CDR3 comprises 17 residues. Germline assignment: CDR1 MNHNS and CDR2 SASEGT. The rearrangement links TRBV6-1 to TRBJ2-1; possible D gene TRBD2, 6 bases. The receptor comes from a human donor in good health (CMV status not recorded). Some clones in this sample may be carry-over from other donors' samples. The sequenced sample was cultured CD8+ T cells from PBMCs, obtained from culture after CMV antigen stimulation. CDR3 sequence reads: CASTTLPGVGSYNEQFF. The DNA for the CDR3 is TGTGCCAGCACCACCCTGCCGGGGGTGGGCTCCTACAATGAGCAGTTCTTC.